This entry is about one TCR beta chain. The data stem from a study of T cell changes during pregnancy in multiple sclerosis. Assay: immunoSEQ multiplex PCR; the TCRdb copy retains only in-frame clones and omits some. Seen here are around 48,000 clones, over 75% observed once, and the top ten hold 1.2%. CDR3 length: 12 residues. V gave up 4 bases and J gave up 9 bases; unmatched junction bases: 4. Germline V lookup: CDR1 SGDLS, CDR2 YYNGEE. The TCR was taken from a female donor with multiple sclerosis, enrolled in a pregnancy study. The material was CD4+ T cells from peripheral blood mononuclear cells, obtained in the second trimester of pregnancy. This chain connects TRBV9 to TRBJ2-1; TRBD2 agrees at 7 bases. The CDR3 spells CASSPQRGEQFF. For the CDR3, the DNA is TGTGCCAGCAGCCCCCAGCGGGGTGAGCAGTTCTTC.